Presented here are 8 T cell receptor beta chains from one specimen sequenced in a study of blood T cell repertoires in COVID-19. Sequenced by immunoSEQ multiplex PCR; TCRdb stores in-frame clones only, minus some. Of about 250,000 clones listed, approximately 83% were seen once; the top ten hold 15% to 17%. Sequencing used peripheral blood. Every receptor here comes from a person aged 65 to 85 with COVID-19, enrolled during active disease.

V gene TRBV19 combines with J gene TRBJ2-5, with a tentative D call TRBD2 (5 bases). Germline loops: CDR1 LNHDA, CDR2 SQIVND (reference sequence). Trimming stripped 1 base from V and 5 bases from J, with 11 bases between. The CDR3 contains 14 residues. CDR3 DNA: TGTGCCAGTAGTATAGGGCAAACGGGGGAGACCCAGTACTTC. Protein: CASSIGQTGETQYF.

This clone was counted between two and nine times. The V call is TRBV7-9, the J call TRBJ1-4; tentative D call: TRBD1 (6 bases). The CDR3 length is 17 residues. The germline V gene encodes CDR1 SEHNR and CDR2 FQNEAQ (reference sequence). V was clipped by 3 bases and J by 8 bases, with 22 bases between them. Here the CDR3 reads CASSFFANTGMAEKLFF. The CDR3 region has the DNA TGTGCCAGCAGCTTTTTTGCGAATACAGGGATGGCGGAAAAACTGTTTTTT.

The gene calls are TRBV6-5 and TRBJ2-1; D gene ambiguous. The CDR3 has 13 amino acids. Trimming pared 10 bases from V and 7 bases from J, leaving 17 bases between. From germline, CDR1 is MNHEY and CDR2 SVGAGI. The CDR3 is CATPPERSNEQFF. Here the CDR3 DNA reads TGTGCCACACCCCCGGAGAGGAGTAATGAGCAGTTCTTC.

V usage is TRBV28 and J usage is TRBJ2-7; possibly TRBD1 for D (6 bases). Per the germline V gene, CDR1 is MDHEN and CDR2 is SYDVKM. The CDR3 runs to 14 residues. Trimming shortened V by 4 bases and J by 2 bases, and 12 bases separated the two germline ends. The CDR3 reads CASSWDIPTYEQYF. CDR3 in DNA: TGTGCCAGCAGTTGGGACATCCCCACCTACGAGCAGTACTTC.

This clone showed up just once. The V call is TRBV11-2, the J call TRBJ1-5; TRBD1 might be the D (6 bases). Deletions cut 5 bases from V and 3 bases from J, with 11 bases between. The CDR3 contains 14 residues. The germline V gene has CDR1 SGHAT and CDR2 FQNNGV. CDR3 protein: CASSPGQLNQPQHF. As DNA, the CDR3 is TGTGCCAGCAGCCCCGGACAGCTCAATCAGCCCCAGCATTTT.

The chain joins TRBV9 to TRBJ1-5; D is ambiguous. CDR1 SGDLS and CDR2 YYNGEE come from the germline V gene. The CDR3 covers 16 residues. Between the trimmed V and J ends, which lost 4 bases and 0 bases, there was a span of 14 bases. The chain's CDR3 is CASSPSSGGSNQPQHF. CDR3 in DNA: TGTGCCAGCAGCCCCTCCAGCGGCGGTAGCAATCAGCCCCAGCATTTT.

This clone was seen just once. The chain employs TRBV24-1 and TRBJ2-3; 12 bases line up with TRBD2. CDR1 is KGHDR and CDR2 is SFDVKD in the germline V gene. The ends lost 8 bases at V and 3 bases at J; junction bases unmatched: 11. The CDR3 has 17 residues. The CDR3 nucleotides are TGTGCCACCACATTGACTAGCGGGAGTTTTGCAACAGATACGCAGTATTTT. Encoded protein: CATTLTSGSFATDTQYF.

This chain connects TRBV7-2 to TRBJ1-3; D may be TRBD1 (5 bases). With 2 bases removed from V and 0 bases from J, the gap between germline ends came to 11 bases. This CDR3 has 16 residues. The V gene's germline CDR1 is SGHTA and CDR2 FQGNSA. The CDR3 loop reads CASSLYPGSSGNTIYF. CDR3 coding DNA: TGTGCCAGCAGCTTATATCCAGGGTCCTCTGGAAACACCATATATTTT.